The rows below give T cell receptor beta chains drawn from one sample of a study of T cell responses to AZD1222 COVID-19 vaccine. Method: immunoSEQ multiplex PCR; TCRdb's copy keeps in-frame clones and lacks some. The profile shows tens of thousands of clones, approximately 88% of them singletons. This sample comprised peripheral blood, obtained 28 days after the second AZD1222 dose. The receptor set was obtained from an adult who received the AZD1222 COVID-19 vaccine. CDR3s include the opening cysteine and the closing phenylalanine or tryptophan. The D gene is left open where the match is weak. The listing skips clone size in some rows; elsewhere it reads once, few, many or a size class.

V	D	size	J	DNA	CDR3
TRBV7-3	NA	NA	TRBJ2-2	TGTGCCAGCAGCTTAGATGGATCGGGGTTCCGGAACACCGGGGAGCTGTTTTTT	CASSLDGSGFRNTGELFF
TRBV6-6	NA	once	TRBJ1-5	TGTGCCAGCAGTACACGACAGACCAATCAGCCCCAGCATTTT	CASSTRQTNQPQHF
TRBV7-2	NA	NA	TRBJ1-6	TGTGCCAGCCGCACGTCGGGGACGGCGGTAATACCCCTCCACTTT	CASRTSGTAVIPLHF
TRBV6-2/TRBV6-3	NA	NA	TRBJ2-3	TGTGCCAGCAGTTACTCTGCGCTTTCCGGCACAGATACGCAGTATTTT	CASSYSALSGTDTQYF
TRBV30	NA	NA	TRBJ2-7	TGTGCCTGGAGTTCGGGGAAGACCTCCTACGAGCAGTACTTC	CAWSSGKTSYEQYF
TRBV19	NA	NA	TRBJ2-5	TGTGCCAGTGCCATTACAGGGATCCAAGAGACCCAGTACTTC	CASAITGIQETQYF
TRBV12-5	NA	NA	TRBJ2-3	TGTGCTAGTGCCCGATTCGGGAGCGCAGATACGCAGTATTTT	CASARFGSADTQYF
TRBV2	NA	NA	TRBJ2-3	TGTGCCAGCAGAGTAGCAGATACGCAGTATTTT	CASRVADTQYF
TRBV20-1	TRBD2	NA	TRBJ2-7	TGCAGTGCTAGTCAGGCTAGCGGGGGGTTCTACGAGCAGTACTTC	CSASQASGGFYEQYF
TRBV3-1/TRBV3-2	NA	once	TRBJ2-5	TGTGCCAGCGGCCTTAGCAGGGGTGAGACCCAGTACTTC	CASGLSRGETQYF
TRBV3-1/TRBV3-2	NA	NA	TRBJ2-2	TGTGCCAGCAGCCAAGTGTCTGGGGTGCCCGGGGAGCTGTTTTTT	CASSQVSGVPGELFF
TRBV12-3/TRBV12-4	NA	few	TRBJ2-7	TGTGCCAGCAGTTTCAAGGCCTTGAAGGTGGAGTACTTC	CASSFKALKVEYF
TRBV5-1	NA	NA	TRBJ1-3	TGCGCCAGCAGTGATGGGGCTGGAAACACCATATATTTT	CASSDGAGNTIYF
TRBV2	NA	NA	TRBJ2-7	TGTGCCAGCACGGAGCCCGAGGGCGAGCAGTACTTC	CASTEPEGEQYF
TRBV3-1/TRBV3-2	NA	NA	TRBJ1-6	TGTGCCAGCAGCCAAGTCATTGGGGAGAATTCACCCCTCCACTTT	CASSQVIGENSPLHF
TRBV6-5	TRBD1	NA	TRBJ1-6	TGTGCCAGCAGTTACTCCCGGGACAGGGCCTCACCCCTCCACTTT	CASSYSRDRASPLHF
TRBV7-9	NA	NA	TRBJ1-1	TGTGCCAGCAGCCCCGGGTCTCCCGGAACTGAAGCTTTCTTT	CASSPGSPGTEAFF
TRBV5-1	NA	NA	TRBJ2-7	TGCGCCAGCAGCGTAACCCCAACCTCCTACGAGCAGTACTTC	CASSVTPTSYEQYF
TRBV5-5	NA	NA	TRBJ2-3	TGTGCCAGCAGCCCCTTAGGGCCAGATACGCAGTATTTT	CASSPLGPDTQYF
TRBV7-2	TRBD2	NA	TRBJ2-7	TGTGCCAGCAGCTTATTGCTAGCGGGCGCTTACGAGCAGTACTTC	CASSLLLAGAYEQYF
TRBV11-2	TRBD2	NA	TRBJ2-1	TGTGCCAGCAGCCCAGGGACTAGCGGGACTAGGTCCTACAATGAGCAGTTCTTC	CASSPGTSGTRSYNEQFF
TRBV29-1	TRBD1	NA	TRBJ1-2	TGCAGCGCCCGGACAGGGCAGAACTATGGCTACACCTTC	CSARTGQNYGYTF
TRBV7-6	TRBD1	once	TRBJ1-2	TGTGCCAGCAGCTTAGTACCCGCAGGGGGAGTCTATGGCTACACCTTC	CASSLVPAGGVYGYTF
TRBV5-3	NA	NA	TRBJ2-3	TGTGCCAGAAGCCCCCCTACAGATACGCAGTATTTT	CARSPPTDTQYF
TRBV3-1/TRBV3-2	NA	NA	TRBJ1-2	TGTGCCAGCAGCCCCCGGGGTTCAGGGAAAACCTATGGCTACACCTTC	CASSPRGSGKTYGYTF
TRBV5-6	NA	NA	TRBJ1-6	TGTGCCAGCAGCTTCGGGTATTCACCCCTCCACTTT	CASSFGYSPLHF
TRBV18	TRBD1	NA	TRBJ1-1	TGTGCCAGCTCACTTCGACAGGGGTCGGGGACTGAAGCTTTCTTT	CASSLRQGSGTEAFF
TRBV30	NA	NA	TRBJ2-5	TGTGCCTGGAGCCCCTCTTGGGGAGAAGAGACCCAGTACTTC	CAWSPSWGEETQYF
TRBV19	NA	NA	TRBJ1-2	TGTGCCAGTAGTAGGACAGCTGCTAACTATGGCTACACCTTC	CASSRTAANYGYTF
TRBV29-1	TRBD1	NA	TRBJ1-1	TGCAGCGCCCTGGGGGGACAGGGTGAAGCTTTCTTT	CSALGGQGEAFF